Listed below are T cell receptor beta chains from one sample, sequenced in a study of T cell responses to AZD1222 COVID-19 vaccine. Measured with immunoSEQ multiplex PCR; TCRdb has only the in-frame clones, and not every one. This sample yields 100,000 to 120,000 clones, of which around 89% are seen a single time; 2% to 3% belongs to the top ten. The sequencing used peripheral blood, collected on day 0 of AZD1222 vaccination. The receptors originated from an adult in good health. Each CDR3 is given with its conserved first and last residue. Each record gives: V gene, J gene, clone size, D gene, CDR3 DNA, CDR3 protein. The D gene is left open where the match is weak. Where a row states a size, it is once, few, many or the class of an expanded clone; other rows omit it.

v_call: TRBV29-1
j_call: TRBJ2-5
clone_size: once
d_call: TRBD1
cdr3_nt: TGCAGCGTCCACGAGACAGGGGGCGGGGAGACCCAGTACTTC
cdr3_aa: CSVHETGGGETQYF

v_call: TRBV6-2/TRBV6-3
j_call: TRBJ2-7
clone_size: few
d_call: TRBD2
cdr3_nt: TGTGCCAGCAGTCCACTAGCGGGAGGGCGGTTCGAGCAGTACTTC
cdr3_aa: CASSPLAGGRFEQYF

v_call: TRBV29-1
j_call: TRBJ2-3
clone_size: NA
d_call: NA
cdr3_nt: TGCAGCGGAAAAGACGGGACAGATACGCAGTATTTT
cdr3_aa: CSGKDGTDTQYF

v_call: TRBV7-8
j_call: TRBJ1-6
clone_size: NA
d_call: TRBD1
cdr3_nt: TGTGCCAGCAGCTTGATGACAGGGGGGAGTTCACCCCTCCACTTT
cdr3_aa: CASSLMTGGSSPLHF

v_call: TRBV6-5
j_call: TRBJ2-7
clone_size: NA
d_call: TRBD1
cdr3_nt: TGTGCCAGCAGGCCTGCAGGGGGCGCGCCGGAAGAGCAGTACTTC
cdr3_aa: CASRPAGGAPEEQYF

v_call: TRBV9
j_call: TRBJ1-2
clone_size: NA
d_call: NA
cdr3_nt: TGTGCCAGCAGCCTCCTTGGGGACTACACCTTC
cdr3_aa: CASSLLGDYTF

v_call: TRBV12-3/TRBV12-4
j_call: TRBJ1-1
clone_size: NA
d_call: NA
cdr3_nt: TGTGCCAGCAGCTTACCCCTGGACGGAGAAGCTTTCTTT
cdr3_aa: CASSLPLDGEAFF

v_call: TRBV7-2
j_call: TRBJ2-3
clone_size: NA
d_call: NA
cdr3_nt: TGTGCCAGCAGCTTAGAAGGGTCTAGCACAGATACGCAGTATTTT
cdr3_aa: CASSLEGSSTDTQYF

v_call: TRBV5-6
j_call: TRBJ1-6
clone_size: NA
d_call: TRBD1
cdr3_nt: TGTGCCAGCAGCTTGCTGTACAGGGGACTTAAGAATTCACCCCTCCACTTT
cdr3_aa: CASSLLYRGLKNSPLHF

v_call: TRBV7-2
j_call: TRBJ1-5
clone_size: NA
d_call: NA
cdr3_nt: TGTGCCAGCAGCCTCCGGGACACAGGACAGCCCCAGCATTTT
cdr3_aa: CASSLRDTGQPQHF

v_call: TRBV2
j_call: TRBJ2-3
clone_size: NA
d_call: NA
cdr3_nt: TGTGCCAGCAGCCCTAACCGGGACATTAGCACAGATACGCAGTATTTT
cdr3_aa: CASSPNRDISTDTQYF

v_call: TRBV18
j_call: TRBJ2-7
clone_size: NA
d_call: NA
cdr3_nt: TGTGCCAGCTCACCGCCCCCGAGTCTGGAGCAGTACTTC
cdr3_aa: CASSPPPSLEQYF

v_call: TRBV7-8
j_call: TRBJ2-7
clone_size: NA
d_call: TRBD1
cdr3_nt: TGTGCCAGCAGCTTAGACCGGGACAGGGGTTACTACGAGCAGTACTTC
cdr3_aa: CASSLDRDRGYYEQYF

v_call: TRBV19
j_call: TRBJ1-1
clone_size: NA
d_call: NA
cdr3_nt: TGTGCCAGTAGTATAGGCTTGCAAACCACTGAAGCTTTCTTT
cdr3_aa: CASSIGLQTTEAFF

v_call: TRBV19
j_call: TRBJ1-6
clone_size: once
d_call: NA
cdr3_nt: TGTGCCAGTAGTATACAAGGACACAGGGCGACCTATAATTCACCCCTCCACTTT
cdr3_aa: CASSIQGHRATYNSPLHF

v_call: TRBV6-5
j_call: TRBJ2-5
clone_size: NA
d_call: TRBD1
cdr3_nt: TGTGCCAGCAGCGCGACAGGGCCACGGGAGACCCAGTACTTC
cdr3_aa: CASSATGPRETQYF

v_call: TRBV4-3
j_call: TRBJ1-1
clone_size: NA
d_call: NA
cdr3_nt: TGCGCCAGCAGCCAAGATAGGGACACTGAAGCTTTCTTT
cdr3_aa: CASSQDRDTEAFF

v_call: TRBV27
j_call: TRBJ1-2
clone_size: NA
d_call: TRBD1
cdr3_nt: TGTGCCAGCAGTTTTAGGACAGGAGAAGGCCACACCTTC
cdr3_aa: CASSFRTGEGHTF

v_call: TRBV10-1
j_call: TRBJ2-7
clone_size: NA
d_call: NA
cdr3_nt: TGCGCCAGCAGTGAGTCAGGGGCCGGATCCTACGAGCAGTACTTC
cdr3_aa: CASSESGAGSYEQYF

v_call: TRBV4-3
j_call: TRBJ2-7
clone_size: NA
d_call: NA
cdr3_nt: TGCGCCAGCAGCCAATCTGGTCGGGGTGGAAGTGGCTACGAGCAGTACTTC
cdr3_aa: CASSQSGRGGSGYEQYF

v_call: TRBV6-2/TRBV6-3
j_call: TRBJ1-2
clone_size: NA
d_call: TRBD1
cdr3_nt: TGTGCCAGCAGTCCGCCGACAGGGTATACGGATGGCTACACCTTC
cdr3_aa: CASSPPTGYTDGYTF

v_call: TRBV10-1
j_call: TRBJ2-7
clone_size: NA
d_call: TRBD2
cdr3_nt: TGCGCCAGCGGCCGGACTAGCGGGAGGAACGAGCAGTACTTC
cdr3_aa: CASGRTSGRNEQYF

v_call: TRBV7-6
j_call: TRBJ2-1
clone_size: NA
d_call: NA
cdr3_nt: TGTGCCAGCAGCCCAATGAACAATGAGCAGTTCTTC
cdr3_aa: CASSPMNNEQFF

v_call: TRBV4-1
j_call: TRBJ1-1
clone_size: NA
d_call: NA
cdr3_nt: TGCGCCAGCAGCCAAGGGCCCTACACTGAAGCTTTCTTT
cdr3_aa: CASSQGPYTEAFF

v_call: TRBV4-1
j_call: TRBJ2-7
clone_size: NA
d_call: TRBD2
cdr3_nt: TGCGCCAGCAGCCAAACCTGGGGGAGAGCGGGGAGGAACGAGCAGTACTTC
cdr3_aa: CASSQTWGRAGRNEQYF

v_call: TRBV11-3
j_call: TRBJ2-1
clone_size: NA
d_call: TRBD1
cdr3_nt: TGTGCCAGCAGCTTAGATTCAACAGGGGGTTATGAGCAGTTCTTC
cdr3_aa: CASSLDSTGGYEQFF

v_call: TRBV10-1
j_call: TRBJ2-1
clone_size: NA
d_call: TRBD1
cdr3_nt: TGCGCCAGCAGAGGGGGCCCAGGCAATGAGCAGTTCTTC
cdr3_aa: CASRGGPGNEQFF

v_call: TRBV12-5
j_call: TRBJ2-3
clone_size: NA
d_call: NA
cdr3_nt: TGTGCTAGTGGTTTGGTAGGTACGCAGTATTTT
cdr3_aa: CASGLVGTQYF

v_call: TRBV7-6
j_call: TRBJ1-6
clone_size: NA
d_call: NA
cdr3_nt: TGTGCCAGCAGCTTTTCTGCAGATTATAATTCACCCCTCCACTTT
cdr3_aa: CASSFSADYNSPLHF

v_call: TRBV18
j_call: TRBJ2-3
clone_size: once
d_call: NA
cdr3_nt: TGTGCCAGCTCACGGGAAAGAGCAAGCGATACGCAGTATTTT
cdr3_aa: CASSRERASDTQYF

v_call: TRBV7-6
j_call: TRBJ2-7
clone_size: NA
d_call: TRBD2
cdr3_nt: TGTGCCAGCAGCCGCAGACTAGCTGATTCCTACGAGCAGTACTTC
cdr3_aa: CASSRRLADSYEQYF

v_call: TRBV4-3
j_call: TRBJ1-6
clone_size: NA
d_call: NA
cdr3_nt: TGCGCCAGCAGCCATCGGCAGAGAAATTCACCCCTCCACTTT
cdr3_aa: CASSHRQRNSPLHF

v_call: TRBV6-5
j_call: TRBJ2-5
clone_size: NA
d_call: NA
cdr3_nt: TGTGCCAGCAGTAGACTGCGCCAAGAGACCCAGTACTTC
cdr3_aa: CASSRLRQETQYF

v_call: TRBV13
j_call: TRBJ2-1
clone_size: few
d_call: NA
cdr3_nt: TGTGCCAGCAGCTTAATGGGAGGTTTGGGGAATGAGCAGTTCTTC
cdr3_aa: CASSLMGGLGNEQFF

v_call: TRBV2
j_call: TRBJ1-2
clone_size: NA
d_call: NA
cdr3_nt: TGTGCCAGCCCCGAGACAAGGGGACGGCGTATAGATGGCTACACCTTC
cdr3_aa: CASPETRGRRIDGYTF

v_call: TRBV3-1/TRBV3-2
j_call: TRBJ1-3
clone_size: NA
d_call: NA
cdr3_nt: TGTGCCAGCAGCCAGGATGGGACCTCTCTTCGCGGAAACACCATATATTTT
cdr3_aa: CASSQDGTSLRGNTIYF

v_call: TRBV29-1
j_call: TRBJ2-4
clone_size: few
d_call: NA
cdr3_nt: TGCAGCGTTGTGCGGCGGGGTCACGACATTCAGTACTTC
cdr3_aa: CSVVRRGHDIQYF

v_call: TRBV6-2/TRBV6-3
j_call: TRBJ1-6
clone_size: NA
d_call: TRBD1
cdr3_nt: TGTGCCAGCAGTTACGAGGGGGCGGTCATCCCAGCCCTCCACTTT
cdr3_aa: CASSYEGAVIPALHF

v_call: TRBV6-1
j_call: TRBJ2-1
clone_size: NA
d_call: TRBD1
cdr3_nt: TGTGCCAGCAAACGAAAGATAGGGGGCTTGGAGTTCTTC
cdr3_aa: CASKRKIGGLEFF

v_call: TRBV11-2
j_call: TRBJ2-7
clone_size: NA
d_call: NA
cdr3_nt: TGTGCCAGCAGCGCCATCGGGGAAACCTACGAGCAGTACTTC
cdr3_aa: CASSAIGETYEQYF

v_call: TRBV15
j_call: TRBJ2-1
clone_size: NA
d_call: TRBD2
cdr3_nt: TGTGCCACCAGCAGAGGCCTAGCGGGGAACTCCTACAATGAGCAGTTCTTC
cdr3_aa: CATSRGLAGNSYNEQFF